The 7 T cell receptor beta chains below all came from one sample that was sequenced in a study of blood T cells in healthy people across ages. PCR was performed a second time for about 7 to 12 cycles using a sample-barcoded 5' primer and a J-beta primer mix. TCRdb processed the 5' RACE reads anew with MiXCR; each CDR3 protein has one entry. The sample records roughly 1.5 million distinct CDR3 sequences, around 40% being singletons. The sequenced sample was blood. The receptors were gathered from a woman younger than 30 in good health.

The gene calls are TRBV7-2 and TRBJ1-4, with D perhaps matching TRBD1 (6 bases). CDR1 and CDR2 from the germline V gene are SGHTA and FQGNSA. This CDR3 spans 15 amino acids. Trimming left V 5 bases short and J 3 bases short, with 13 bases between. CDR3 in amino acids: CASSTQGISNEKLFF. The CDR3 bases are TGTGCCAGCAGCACGCAGGGGATTTCTAATGAAAAACTGTTTTTT.

As DNA, the CDR3 is TGCGCCAGCAGCTCGACCCCTACAAGGGTAATGGATGGCTACACCTTC. It encodes CASSSTPTRVMDGYTF. The gene calls are TRBV5-1 and TRBJ1-2; no firm D call. V gave up 3 bases and J gave up 6 bases, with 21 bases separating them. The germline V gene has CDR1 SGHRS and CDR2 YFSETQ. There are 16 residues in the CDR3.

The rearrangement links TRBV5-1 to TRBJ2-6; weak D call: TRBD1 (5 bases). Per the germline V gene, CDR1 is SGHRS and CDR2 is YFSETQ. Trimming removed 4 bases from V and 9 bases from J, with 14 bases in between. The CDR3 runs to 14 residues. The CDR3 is CASSPPGHHNVLTF. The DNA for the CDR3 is TGCGCCAGCAGCCCCCCCGGACACCACAACGTCCTGACTTTC.

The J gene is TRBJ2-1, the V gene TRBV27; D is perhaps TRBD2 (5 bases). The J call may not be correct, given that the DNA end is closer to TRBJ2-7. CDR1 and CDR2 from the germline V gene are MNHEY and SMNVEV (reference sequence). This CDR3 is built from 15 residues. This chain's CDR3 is CASRSEDFSYNEQYF. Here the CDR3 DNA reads TGTGCCAGCAGGAGTGAGGACTTCTCCTACAATGAGCAGTACTTC.

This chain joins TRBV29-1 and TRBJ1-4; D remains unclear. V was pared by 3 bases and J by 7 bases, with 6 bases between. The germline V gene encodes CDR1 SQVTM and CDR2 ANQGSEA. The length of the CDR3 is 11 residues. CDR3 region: CSVEWGEKLFF. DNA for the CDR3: TGCAGCGTTGAGTGGGGTGAAAAACTGTTTTTT. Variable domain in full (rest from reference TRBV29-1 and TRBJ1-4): SAVISQKPSRDICQRGTSLTIQCQVDSQVTMMFWYRQQPGQSLTLIATANQGSEATYESGFVIDKFPISRPNLTFSTLTVSNMSPEDSSIYLCSVEWGEKLFFGSGTQLSVL.

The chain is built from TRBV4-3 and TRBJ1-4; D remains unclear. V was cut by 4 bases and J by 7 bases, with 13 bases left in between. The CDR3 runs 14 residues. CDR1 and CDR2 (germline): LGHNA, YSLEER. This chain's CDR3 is CASSPAGPSEKLFF. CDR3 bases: TGCGCCAGCAGCCCGGCGGGTCCCAGTGAAAAACTGTTTTTT.

DNA for the CDR3: TGCGCCAGCAGCCAAGATAGGCGCTTAGCTGAAGCTTTCTTT. Residues: CASSQDRRLAEAFF. V usage is TRBV4-3 and J usage is TRBJ1-1; D not resolved. Trimming left V 0 bases short and J 6 bases short, with 11 bases between. The CDR3 is made up of 14 amino acids. Germline CDR1 LGHNA, CDR2 YSLEER.